Following are 28 T cell receptor beta chains from one sample sequenced in a study of early T cells in non-severe SARS-CoV-2 infection. MiXCR, run by TCRdb on the 5' RACE reads, gives a single entry per CDR3 protein. This table holds about 47,000 distinct CDR3 sequences, roughly 9.4% found once. The sample in question was whole blood, obtained at baseline. These receptors were taken from an adult who was a healthcare worker with PCR-confirmed SARS-CoV-2 infection or an uninfected control (not recorded which).

The chain combines TRBV3-1 with TRBJ1-5; the D is unclear. CDR3 length equals 13 residues. The germline V and J ends were trimmed by 0 bases and 5 bases, with 5 bases remaining between them. The germline CDR1 and CDR2 sequences are LGHDT and YNNKEL (reference sequence). The chain's CDR3 is CASSQDRDQPQHF. CDR3 DNA sequence: TGTGCCAGCAGCCAAGATCGGGATCAGCCCCAGCATTTT.

Ten or more counts support this clonotype. J is TRBJ1-1 and V is TRBV7-8; TRBD1 matches at 8 bases. From germline, CDR1 is SGHVS and CDR2 FQNEAQ. Germline trimming cut 5 bases from V and 8 bases from J; bases unmatched to any gene: 16. There are 16 residues in the CDR3. The CDR3 DNA reads TGTGCCAGCAGCCCGCGGCCGGGGACAGGTTTTGCCGAAGCTTTCTTT. The encoded protein is CASSPRPGTGFAEAFF.

This clonotype was recorded at least ten times. The chain is built from TRBV4-3 and TRBJ2-6; no clear D gene. Germline V gene sequence: CDR1 LGHNA, CDR2 YSLEER. The CDR3 runs 18 residues. Deletions cut 0 bases from V and 4 bases from J, with 16 bases between. This CDR3 reads CASSQEVVGSVGANVLTF. CDR3 coding DNA: TGCGCCAGCAGCCAAGAGGTCGTGGGGTCGGTCGGGGCCAACGTCCTGACTTTC.

The DNA for the CDR3 is TGCGCCAGCAGTGCGTCCGGGACAGCGTACGAGCAGTACTTC. Its translation is CASSASGTAYEQYF. This chain uses TRBV10-1 with TRBJ2-7; TRBD1 matches at 7 bases. J was trimmed by 4 bases and V by 4 bases; bases with no gene match: 7. There are 14 residues in the CDR3. The germline gives CDR1 WNHNN, CDR2 SYGVQD (reference sequence).

By frequency in the sample, this clonotype is medium-sized. The chain uses TRBV6-1 and TRBJ1-2; no definite D call. This CDR3 has 12 amino acids. Between the trimmed V and J ends, which lost 4 bases and 2 bases, there was a span of 5 bases. The germline gives CDR1 MNHNS, CDR2 SASEGT. For the CDR3, the DNA is TGTGCCAGCAGTGGAGAGAACTATGGCTACACCTTC. This encodes CASSGENYGYTF.

The table lists this clonotype with many counts. The chain links TRBV29-1 to TRBJ2-3; D is possibly TRBD1 (7 bases). The CDR3 runs to 14 residues. The germline V gene encodes CDR1 SQVTM and CDR2 ANQGSEA. V was clipped by 6 bases and J by 2 bases, with 15 bases between them. CDR3 sequence (DNA): TGCAGCGTCGGGGGACAGTCTATCACAGATACGCAGTATTTT. This encodes CSVGGQSITDTQYF.

The V call is TRBV12-5, the J call TRBJ1-6; D is unclear. Germline assignment: CDR1 LGHNT and CDR2 FRNRAP. This CDR3 comprises 11 residues. The CDR3 region has the DNA TGTGGGAGCTCCTATAATTCACCCCTCCACTTT. Protein sequence: CGSSYNSPLHF.

This clonotype turned up a few times. The gene calls are TRBV18 and TRBJ1-1; D might be TRBD1 (6 bases). CDR1 is KGHSH and CDR2 is LQKENI in the germline V gene. The V gene lost 1 base and the J gene lost 0 bases, with 9 bases spanning the gap. The CDR3 totals 15 residues. CDR3 in DNA: TGTGCCAGCTCACCACGGGGGCCCATGAACACTGAAGCTTTCTTT. Its translation is CASSPRGPMNTEAFF.

Points on this clonotype: At one of its ends the junction is not consistent with the germline gene, which may arise from a read error. The V call is TRBV5-4, the J call TRBJ1-1, with TRBD1 matching 7 bases. The CDR3 length is 15 residues. The germline V gene encodes CDR1 SGHNT and CDR2 YYREEE (reference sequence). This CDR3 reads CASSTRTGSGTEVFF. DNA for the CDR3: TGTGCCAGCAGCACTAGGACAGGTTCGGGTACTGAAGTTTTCTTT.

The sample holds many counts of this clonotype. The rearrangement links TRBV6-2 or TRBV6-3 to TRBJ1-2; possibly TRBD1 for D (5 bases). The CDR3 is 13 amino acids. Per the germline V gene, CDR1 is MNHEY and CDR2 is SVGEGT. With 2 bases removed from V and 7 bases from J, the gap between germline ends came to 11 bases. CDR3 sequence: CASSYRGNLGYTF. The CDR3 nucleotides read TGTGCCAGCAGTTACAGGGGCAACCTTGGCTACACCTTC.

V gene TRBV3-1 combines with J gene TRBJ1-2; no clear D gene. This CDR3 has 13 residues. Germline lookup yields CDR1 LGHDT and CDR2 YNNKEL (reference sequence). V lost 1 base and J lost 4, with 7 bases in between. This chain's CDR3 is CASSQVRSYGYTF. CDR3 nucleotide sequence: TGTGCCAGCAGCCAAGTCAGGAGCTATGGCTACACCTTC.

This clonotype was found a few times. This sequence joins TRBV11-2 and TRBJ2-7; 9 nucleotides match TRBD1. Per germline, CDR1 SGHAT and CDR2 FQNNGV. This CDR3 region has 16 residues. With 4 bases clipped from V and 4 bases from J, the junction kept 11 bases outside the gene matches. DNA of the CDR3: TGTGCCAGCAGCTCTCCGGGACAGGGAGGTACTTACGAGCAGTACTTC. It yields the protein CASSSPGQGGTYEQYF.

This clonotype was counted ten times or more. The chain has TRBV20-1 and TRBJ2-7, with 7 bases matching TRBD2. After removal of 6 bases from V and 3 bases from J, the junction contained 8 bases not matched to a gene. Germline assignment: CDR1 DFQATT and CDR2 SNEGSKA (reference sequence). CDR3 length equals 13 residues. The DNA for the CDR3 is TGCAGTGCCAGCGGGATGGAGGGCTACGAGCAGTACTTC. It encodes CSASGMEGYEQYF.

This clonotype was observed a few times. The chain links TRBV28 to TRBJ1-5; D gene unclear. The V gene's germline CDR1 is MDHEN and CDR2 SYDVKM. This CDR3 spans 15 amino acids. V was pared by 2 bases and J by 7 bases, with 15 bases between. CDR3 sequence reads: CASSLGGDMGQPQHF. The CDR3 DNA sequence: TGTGCCAGCAGTTTAGGTGGAGATATGGGGCAGCCCCAGCATTTT.

In this sample, this clonotype turned up many times. The V and J genes are TRBV11-2 and TRBJ2-1; possibly TRBD2 for D (5 bases). The CDR3 consists of 14 residues. Germline CDR1 and CDR2: SGHAT and FQNNGV. The V and J ends lost 3 bases and 5 bases respectively, with 11 bases between them. The CDR3 region is CASSFSGLNNEQFF. In nucleotides, the CDR3 is TGTGCCAGCAGCTTTTCCGGACTCAACAATGAGCAGTTCTTC.

The sample holds many counts of this clonotype. The chain couples TRBV20-1 to TRBJ1-1; 7 positions agree with TRBD1. This CDR3 has 14 residues. Germline lookup yields CDR1 DFQATT and CDR2 SNEGSKA (reference sequence). Trimming cost V 6 bases and J 1 base; bases outside gene matches: 8. This CDR3 reads CSAEKRDRNTEAFF. In nucleotides, the CDR3 is TGCAGTGCCGAAAAACGGGACAGGAACACTGAAGCTTTCTTT.

This clonotype was seen more than once but under ten times. The V call is TRBV30, the J call TRBJ1-1, with D perhaps matching TRBD1 (5 bases). The CDR3 runs 12 residues. Germline V gene sequence: CDR1 GTSNPN, CDR2 SVGIG (reference sequence). V gave up 4 bases and J gave up 6 bases, with 12 bases separating them. In DNA, the CDR3 is TGTGCCTGGATATTGCGGGGCGCTGAAGCTTTCTTT. Its translation: CAWILRGAEAFF.

The gene calls are TRBV28 and TRBJ1-1; no clear D. CDR1 is MDHEN, CDR2 SYDVKM, per germline. V lost 5 bases, J lost 3 bases, and 10 bases lay in between. CDR3 size: 13 residues. Here the CDR3 reads CASSVPTDTEAFF. The CDR3 DNA is TGTGCCAGCAGTGTACCCACCGACACTGAAGCTTTCTTT.

This sequence joins TRBV7-9 and TRBJ2-3, with D possibly TRBD2 on 5 matching bases. The CDR3 totals 16 residues. Trimming cost V 0 bases and J 1 base, with 11 bases left between them. Germline CDR1 is SEHNR and CDR2 is FQNEAQ (reference sequence). CDR3 sequence: CASSLARGSGTDTQYF. As DNA, the CDR3 is TGTGCCAGCAGCTTAGCGCGAGGTAGCGGCACAGATACGCAGTATTTT.

The rearrangement links TRBV18 to TRBJ2-6, with unresolved D. The germline V gene encodes CDR1 KGHSH and CDR2 LQKENI. This CDR3 has 16 amino acids. With 3 bases removed from V and 0 bases from J, the gap between germline ends came to 9 bases. The CDR3 reads CASSPSQFSGANVLTF. Written as DNA, the CDR3 is TGTGCCAGCTCACCGAGTCAATTCTCTGGGGCCAACGTCCTGACTTTC.

This clonotype showed up many times. The CDR3 sequence is CASSQGVEYEQYF. CDR3 coding DNA: TGTGCCAGCAGCCAGGGGGTGGAGTACGAGCAGTACTTC. The chain is built from TRBV7-3 and TRBJ2-7; 7 bases align to TRBD1. There are 13 residues in the CDR3. Germline V gives CDR1 SGHTA, CDR2 FQGTGA. The V and J ends lost 5 bases and 4 bases, in that order; junction bases with no gene match: 5.

This clonotype has a count of ten or more. The rearrangement links TRBV9 to TRBJ2-5; D is perhaps TRBD2 (6 bases). Germline V gives CDR1 SGDLS, CDR2 YYNGEE. The CDR3 runs to 14 residues. Trimming removed 1 base from V and 1 base from J, with 8 bases in between. The CDR3 protein is CASSVWDSQETQYF. For the CDR3, the DNA is TGTGCCAGCAGCGTATGGGACTCCCAAGAGACCCAGTACTTC.

In this sample, this clonotype turned up many times. The chain uses TRBV5-1 and TRBJ2-1; TRBD1 is a possible D gene (6 bases). Trimming removed 1 base at V and 4 bases at J, with 12 bases between. Per the germline V gene, CDR1 is SGHRS and CDR2 is YFSETQ. The CDR3 length is 15 residues. The CDR3 region has the DNA TGCGCCAGCAGCTTGATACCTAGGGGGTACAATGAGCAGTTCTTC. This codes for CASSLIPRGYNEQFF. The full variable domain, in which reference TRBV5-1 and TRBJ2-1 provide the parts outside the CDR3, is KAGVTQTPRYLIKTRGQQVTLSCSPISGHRSVSWYQQTPGQGLQFLFEYFSETQRNKGNFPGRFSGRQFSNSRSEMNVSTLELGDSALYLCASSLIPRGYNEQFFGPGTRLTVL.

This clonotype has a count of ten or more. This sequence joins TRBV19 and TRBJ2-7, with D possibly being TRBD2 (6 bases). The CDR3 runs 13 residues. Germline V gives CDR1 LNHDA, CDR2 SQIVND (reference sequence). Trimming cost V 6 bases and J 2 bases, with 11 bases left between them. CDR3 loop: CASRGTGAYEQYF. CDR3 sequence (DNA): TGTGCCAGTAGGGGGACGGGGGCCTACGAGCAGTACTTC.

This clonotype was recorded many times. The chain's CDR3 is CSAEGGLDTQYF. The CDR3 nucleotides are TGCAGTGCCGAGGGGGGGCTAGATACGCAGTATTTT. The chain couples TRBV20-1 to TRBJ2-3, with D maybe TRBD2 (7 bases). Germline CDR1 is DFQATT and CDR2 is SNEGSKA (reference sequence). V lost 6 bases to trimming and J lost 5 bases, with 12 bases between them. The CDR3 consists of 12 residues.

This clonotype came up many times. V and J are TRBV3-1 and TRBJ1-3; D gene uncertain. Germline V gives CDR1 LGHDT, CDR2 YNNKEL (reference sequence). This CDR3 contains 17 residues. The V end lost 2 bases, the J end lost 0 bases, and 14 bases lay between the germline ends. CDR3 amino acids: CASSQLLTGPSGNTIYF. The CDR3 DNA reads TGTGCCAGCAGCCAACTTCTGACCGGACCCTCTGGAAACACCATATATTTT. Drawing the rest from reference TRBV3-1 and TRBJ1-3, the complete variable domain is DTAVSQTPKYLVTQMGNDKSIKCEQNLGHDTMYWYKQDSKKFLKIMFSYNNKELIINETVPNRFSPKSPDKAHLNLHINSLELGDSAVYFCASSQLLTGPSGNTIYFGEGSWLTVV.

In this sample, this clonotype turned up many times. The gene calls are TRBV28 and TRBJ2-1, with 10 bases identical to TRBD2. The CDR3 loop spans 15 amino acids. J gave up 4 bases and V 4 bases, and 4 bases lay outside the gene matches. Looked up from germline, CDR1 is MDHEN and CDR2 is SYDVKM. Here the CDR3 reads CASSSGTSDYNEQFF. The CDR3 region has the DNA TGTGCCAGCAGTTCCGGGACTAGCGATTACAATGAGCAGTTCTTC.

A few counts support this clonotype. CDR3 in amino acids: CASSLNGGTDTQYF. The DNA for the CDR3 is TGTGCCAGCAGCTTGAACGGGGGCACAGATACGCAGTATTTT. This chain connects TRBV7-2 to TRBJ2-3; possible D gene TRBD2, 5 bases. Germline-derived CDR1 and CDR2 are SGHTA and FQGNSA. The germline V and J ends were trimmed by 3 bases and 1 base, with 8 bases remaining between them. The CDR3 sequence is 14 residues long. The variable domain in full, completed from reference TRBV7-2 and TRBJ2-3, reads GAGVSQSPSNKVTEKGKDVELRCDPISGHTALYWYRQSLGQGLEFLIYFQGNSAPDKSGLPSDRFSAERTGGSVSTLTIQRTQQEDSAVYLCASSLNGGTDTQYFGPGTRLTVL.